A selection of T cell receptor beta chains follows, all from one sample in a study of CD8 T cells in ankylosing spondylitis. One entry per CDR3 protein results from TCRdb running MiXCR on the 5' RACE reads. The table lists some 130,000 distinct CDR3 sequences, about a tenth of them singletons. Sequenced input: blood, either unsorted or a sorted T cell fraction (not recorded which). The origin of the receptors is a male donor with ankylosing spondylitis or in good health (not recorded which). Both conserved end residues are part of each CDR3. The D gene is left open where the match is weak. The size entry is marked missing in some rows and otherwise reads once, few, many or a size class.

>many|15|NA|TRBJ2-3|TRBV7-9
TGTGCCAGCAGCCCTACAACAGGACGCACAGATACGCAGTATTTT
CASSPTTGRTDTQYF
>many|15|TRBD2|TRBJ2-3|TRBV20-1
TGCAGTGCTAGAGATCACCGGGAGGGCACAGATACGCAGTATTTT
CSARDHREGTDTQYF
>many|15|NA|TRBJ2-1|TRBV5-1
TGCGCCAGCAGCTTGGGTGGGACCTCCTACAATGAGCAGTTCTTC
CASSLGGTSYNEQFF
>many|12|NA|TRBJ2-5|TRBV12-3/TRBV12-4
NA
CASRGFLETQYF
>many|13|NA|TRBJ1-5|TRBV20-1
TGCGCCCCCCGGGGGGACAGCAATCAGCCCCAGCATTTT
CAPRGDSNQPQHF
>many|13|NA|TRBJ2-5|TRBV18
TGTGCCAGCTCACCAGGCCACCGGGAGACCCAGTACTTC
CASSPGHRETQYF
>many|18|TRBD2|TRBJ2-6|TRBV6-1
TGTGCCAGCAGTACAACTCCGGGACTAGGGTCTGGGGCCAACGTCCTGACTTTC
CASSTTPGLGSGANVLTF
>many|16|NA|TRBJ1-5|TRBV7-9
TGTGCCAGCAGCTCGTTGACACCAGAGATCAATCAGCCCCAGCATTTT
CASSSLTPEINQPQHF
>many|12|NA|TRBJ2-6|TRBV7-2
TGTCTCGTCTTAACTGGGGCCAACGTCCTGACTTTC
CLVLTGANVLTF
>many|20|TRBD2|TRBJ2-3|TRBV29-1
TGCAGCGTCCTGATGGTAGGACTAGCGGGGCTAACTACTAGCACAGATACGCAGTATTTT
CSVLMVGLAGLTTSTDTQYF
>many|14|NA|TRBJ2-5|TRBV7-2
TGTGCCAGCAGCTTAGCTAGCCTGGGAGAGACCCAGTACTTC
CASSLASLGETQYF
>many|14|NA|TRBJ2-3|TRBV20-1
TGCAGTGCTAGAAAGGGGGAGGGCACAGATACGCAGTATTTT
CSARKGEGTDTQYF
>few|17|TRBD2|TRBJ2-3|TRBV11-2
TGTGCCAGCAGCCCAGGGGTAGCGGGAGGTGTCACAGATACGCAGTATTTT
CASSPGVAGGVTDTQYF
>NA|16|TRBD2|TRBJ2-7|TRBV5-6
TGTGCCAGCAGCAAAGGTAGACTAGCGGGAGCCTACGAGCAGTACTTC
CASSKGRLAGAYEQYF
>NA|14|NA|TRBJ1-1|TRBV5-1
TGCGCCAGCAGCTTTCGGGCCGGGAACACTGAAGCTTTCTTT
CASSFRAGNTEAFF
>many|15|NA|TRBJ2-7|TRBV5-1
TGCGCCAGCACGAGGAATGCCGGGACTCTTTACGAGCAGTACTTC
CASTRNAGTLYEQYF
>many|15|TRBD2|TRBJ2-3|TRBV5-1
TGCGCCAGCAGCTTGGAATCTAGCGGGAGTGATACGCAGTATTTT
CASSLESSGSDTQYF
>many|16|NA|TRBJ2-2|TRBV7-9
TGTGCCAGCAGCCCACTAGGATCCACTGATGCCGGGGAGCTGTTTTTT
CASSPLGSTDAGELFF
>many|16|TRBD1|TRBJ2-3|TRBV20-1
TGCAGTGCTAGAGACTGGACAGGGAAGATGCCAGATACGCAGTATTTT
CSARDWTGKMPDTQYF
>many|16|TRBD2|TRBJ2-3|TRBV20-1
TGCAGTGCTAGGACCTTTCGCGGGAGTTCCCCAGATACGCAGTATTTT
CSARTFRGSSPDTQYF
>many|16|TRBD2|TRBJ2-1|TRBV7-2
TGTGCCAGCAGCTCACGACTAGCGCGAACCTACAATGAGCAGTTCTTC
CASSSRLARTYNEQFF
>NA|18|TRBD2|TRBJ2-5|TRBV12-3/TRBV12-4
TGTACCCGCAGTTCGGGACTAGCGGGAGGGCCCCTCCAAGAGACCCAGTACTTC
CTRSSGLAGGPLQETQYF
>NA|16|TRBD2|TRBJ2-2|TRBV12-3/TRBV12-4
TGTGCCACCATGGAGAGGGCTAGCGGGAGTCTCGGGGAGCTGTTTTTT
CATMERASGSLGELFF
>many|15|NA|TRBJ2-1|TRBV9
TGTGCCAGCAGCGTAGGAAGGTCTTGGTACAATGAGCAGTTCTTC
CASSVGRSWYNEQFF
>many|16|TRBD1|TRBJ1-5|TRBV24-1
TGTGCCACCAGTGATTCGGTGGACAGGGTGCATCAGCCCCAGCATTTT
CATSDSVDRVHQPQHF